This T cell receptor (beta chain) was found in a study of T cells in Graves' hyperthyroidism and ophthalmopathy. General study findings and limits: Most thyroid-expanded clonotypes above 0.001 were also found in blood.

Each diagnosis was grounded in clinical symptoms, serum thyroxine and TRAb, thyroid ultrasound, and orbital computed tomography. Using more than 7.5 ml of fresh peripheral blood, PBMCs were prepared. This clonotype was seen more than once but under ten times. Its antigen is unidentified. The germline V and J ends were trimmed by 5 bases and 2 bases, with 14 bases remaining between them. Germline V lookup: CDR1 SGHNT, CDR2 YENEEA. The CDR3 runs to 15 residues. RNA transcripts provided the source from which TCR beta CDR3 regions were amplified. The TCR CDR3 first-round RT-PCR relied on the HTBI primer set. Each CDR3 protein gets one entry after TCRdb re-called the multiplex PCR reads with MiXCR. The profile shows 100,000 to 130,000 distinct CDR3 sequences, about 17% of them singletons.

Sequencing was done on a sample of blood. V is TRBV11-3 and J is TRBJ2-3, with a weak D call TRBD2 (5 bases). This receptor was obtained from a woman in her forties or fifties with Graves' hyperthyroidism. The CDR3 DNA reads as TGTGCCAGCAGCCGAGGGCAGCGAAACACAGATACGCAGTATTTT. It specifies CASSRGQRNTDTQYF.